These 23 T cell receptor beta chains were all obtained from the same sample, sequenced in a study of T cell responses to AZD1222 COVID-19 vaccine. The data were produced by immunoSEQ multiplex PCR, yet TCRdb's version contains in-frame clones alone and is incomplete. The sample has tens of thousands of clones; around 90% are singletons. This sample comprised peripheral blood, obtained on day 0 of AZD1222 vaccination. The receptors shown here come from an adult in good health.

The J gene is TRBJ1-5, the V gene TRBV19; possible D gene TRBD1, 6 bases. The CDR3 runs to 15 residues. Trimming pared 5 bases from V and 6 bases from J, leaving 17 bases between. Germline V gives CDR1 LNHDA, CDR2 SQIVND (reference sequence). The CDR3 reads CASSPGAGAGQPQHF. The CDR3 DNA follows: TGTGCCAGTAGTCCGGGGGCCGGAGCGGGTCAGCCCCAGCATTTT.

The chain links TRBV27 to TRBJ2-7, with a possible D match to TRBD2 (6 bases). The CDR3 runs 14 residues. Deletions cut 2 bases from V and 7 bases from J, with 15 bases between. The V gene's germline CDR1 is MNHEY and CDR2 SMNVEV (reference sequence). The CDR3 DNA reads as TGTGCCAGCAGTTTACTCTCCCGCGCGGGGGAGCAGTACTTC. It codes for CASSLLSRAGEQYF.

This rearrangement joins TRBV9 to TRBJ2-5; 9 bases are shared with TRBD1. There are 15 residues in the CDR3. In germline, CDR1 is SGDLS, CDR2 YYNGEE. Trimming took 4 bases from V and 3 from J; bases not matched to a gene: 7. DNA for the CDR3: TGTGCCAGCAGCCCCGGGACAGGGCGAAAAGAGACCCAGTACTTC. It encodes CASSPGTGRKETQYF.

The chain has TRBV3-1 (or the pseudogene TRBV3-2) and TRBJ1-6; D gene ambiguous. The CDR3 spans 22 residues. CDR1 and CDR2 (germline): LGHDT, YNNKEL (reference sequence). The ends were cut back, 1 base at V and 2 bases at J, with 27 bases in the middle. For the CDR3, the DNA is TGTGCCAGCAGCCAAGCTCCCCCGAGAGGGCGGATTATGACCCCCTATAATTCACCCCTCCACTTT. Residues: CASSQAPPRGRIMTPYNSPLHF.

The chain is built from TRBV15 and TRBJ1-2, with TRBD1 matching 7 bases. V was clipped by 5 bases and J by 4 bases; unmatched bases: 7. The CDR3 is made up of 14 amino acids. Germline V gives CDR1 LNHNV, CDR2 YYDKDF (reference sequence). CDR3: CATSADRVVYGYTF. The CDR3 nucleotides read TGTGCCACCAGCGCAGACAGGGTTGTCTATGGCTACACCTTC. The full variable domain, rest sourced from reference TRBV15 and TRBJ1-2, is DAMVIQNPRYQVTQFGKPVTLSCSQTLNHNVMYWYQQKSSQAPKLLFHYYDKDFNNEADTPDNFQSRRPNTSFCFLDIRSPGLGDTAMYLCATSADRVVYGYTFGSGTRLTVV.

The genes are TRBV4-3 and TRBJ1-1; no firm D call. The V end was cut by 1 base, the J end by 0 bases, with 9 bases between. The CDR3 is 15 amino acids. Per germline, CDR1 LGHNA and CDR2 YSLEER. DNA of the CDR3: TGCGCCAGCAGCCAAGGTGTCGGACTGAACACTGAAGCTTTCTTT. As protein: CASSQGVGLNTEAFF.

The CDR3 region is CASTSDTNTEAFF. The CDR3 DNA sequence: TGTGCCAGCACCTCGGACACGAACACTGAAGCTTTCTTT. The chain combines TRBV12-3 or TRBV12-4 with TRBJ1-1; D possibly corresponds to TRBD1 (5 bases). V lost 7 bases and J lost 1, with 10 bases in between. This CDR3 region has 13 residues.

This sequence joins TRBV2 and TRBJ2-3; TRBD1 agrees at 8 bases. Per germline, CDR1 SNHLY and CDR2 FYNNEI. Losses at the gene ends were 7 bases for V and 9 bases for J; bases not matched to a gene: 6. The CDR3 contains 12 residues. The CDR3 nucleotides read TGTGCCAGCACCTCACCAGGGGGCACGCAGTATTTT. It yields the protein CASTSPGGTQYF.

This clone was recorded only once. V gene TRBV6-5 combines with J gene TRBJ2-3, with unresolved D. This CDR3 region has 12 residues. The V end was cut by 6 bases, the J end by 0 bases, with 4 bases between. Germline CDR1 MNHEY, CDR2 SVGAGI. The CDR3 sequence is CASSPSTDTQYF. The CDR3 DNA reads as TGTGCCAGCAGCCCCAGCACAGATACGCAGTATTTT.

With respect to this clone: Other DNA sequences from this sample encode an identical CDR3 as well. The V and J genes are TRBV11-2 and TRBJ1-1; tentative D call: TRBD1 (5 bases). With 1 base removed from V and 8 bases from J, the gap between germline ends came to 8 bases. The germline CDR1 and CDR2 sequences are SGHAT and FQNNGV. There are 12 residues in the CDR3. CDR3 sequence: CASSLGTGEAFF. For the CDR3, the DNA is TGTGCCAGCAGCTTAGGAACAGGAGAAGCTTTCTTT.

The V and J genes are TRBV28 and TRBJ1-2; 9 nucleotides line up with TRBD1. Germline V lookup: CDR1 MDHEN, CDR2 SYDVKM. V lost 2 bases, J lost 5 bases, and 9 bases stayed unmatched. This CDR3 region has 16 residues. CDR3 amino acids: CASSLTAGTGRYGYTF. The CDR3 DNA sequence: TGTGCCAGCAGTTTAACAGCCGGGACAGGGAGGTATGGCTACACCTTC.

This clone showed up just a few times. V usage is TRBV7-2 and J usage is TRBJ1-1; D remains ambiguous. Looked up from germline, CDR1 is SGHTA and CDR2 is FQGNSA. CDR3 length: 14 amino acids. Trimming shortened V by 6 bases and J by 5 bases, and 16 bases separated the two germline ends. The CDR3 nucleotides read TGTGCCAGCAGTCTGACCCCTCTGGGGACTGAAGCTTTCTTT. Amino acids: CASSLTPLGTEAFF.

The V call is TRBV2, the J call TRBJ1-6, with D possibly TRBD1 on 5 matching bases. CDR3 length: 15 amino acids. Per germline, CDR1 SNHLY and CDR2 FYNNEI. Trimming took 8 bases from V and 5 from J, leaving 16 bases between them. The CDR3: CASGTETVHNSPLHF. CDR3 DNA sequence: TGTGCCAGCGGGACCGAGACAGTCCATAATTCACCCCTCCACTTT.

The rearrangement uses TRBV9 and TRBJ2-1; no reliable D call. The V gene lost 0 bases and the J gene lost 2 bases, with 9 bases spanning the gap. The CDR3 extends over 15 amino acids. Germline CDR1 is SGDLS and CDR2 is YYNGEE. The CDR3 protein is CASSVEGSPYNEQFF. Here the CDR3 DNA reads TGTGCCAGCAGCGTAGAAGGTTCTCCCTACAATGAGCAGTTCTTC.

This sequence joins TRBV7-9 and TRBJ1-6; D is possibly TRBD1 (6 bases). The V and J ends lost 5 bases and 10 bases respectively, with 15 bases between them. Germline values: CDR1 SEHNR, CDR2 FQNEAQ (reference sequence). The CDR3 extends over 14 amino acids. For the CDR3, the DNA is TGTGCCAGCAGCCCAGAACAGGGATTGTCACCCCTCCACTTT. This codes for CASSPEQGLSPLHF.

This clone was counted once. The chain couples TRBV19 to TRBJ2-7; the D is unclear. Germline loops: CDR1 LNHDA, CDR2 SQIVND (reference sequence). This CDR3 has 17 amino acids. Trimming removed 1 base at V and 2 bases at J, with 18 bases between. The CDR3 DNA reads TGTGCCAGTAGTATAGCGATCGGGCAGACCTACCCCTACGAGCAGTACTTC. It yields the protein CASSIAIGQTYPYEQYF. Using reference TRBV19 and TRBJ2-7 for the parts outside the CDR3, the full variable domain is DGGITQSPKYLFRKEGQNVTLSCEQNLNHDAMYWYRQDPGQGLRLIYYSQIVNDFQKGDIAEGYSVSREKKESFPLTVTSAQKNPTAFYLCASSIAIGQTYPYEQYFGPGTRLTVT.

The CDR3 DNA follows: TGTGCCAGTAGTTCCCGGGACAGGTCGTCTCATAATTCACCCCTCCACTTT. It specifies CASSSRDRSSHNSPLHF. This chain uses TRBV19 with TRBJ1-6, with TRBD1 matching over 8 bases. Trimming cost V 5 bases and J 5 bases; bases outside gene matches: 11. The germline V gene encodes CDR1 LNHDA and CDR2 SQIVND (reference sequence). This CDR3 region has 17 residues.

J is TRBJ2-5 and V is TRBV6-2 or TRBV6-3, with 9 bases matching TRBD1. J gave up 10 bases and V 0 bases, and 9 bases lay outside the gene matches. This CDR3 has 15 amino acids. Germline CDR1 is MNHEY and CDR2 is SVGEGT. The CDR3 DNA reads as TGTGCCAGCAGTTACTCGTCAACAGGGGGCACCCACCAGTACTTC. Protein: CASSYSSTGGTHQYF.

The rearrangement joins TRBV7-9 to TRBJ1-2; D gene ambiguous. The CDR3 consists of 10 residues. V was cut by 5 bases and J by 8 bases, with 6 bases left in between. Per the germline V gene, CDR1 is SEHNR and CDR2 is FQNEAQ (reference sequence). As DNA, the CDR3 is TGTGCCAGCAGCGCGCTGGGCTACACCTTC. It encodes CASSALGYTF.

The chain joins TRBV5-5 to TRBJ1-3; D unclear. V lost 0 bases, J lost 1 base, and 8 bases lay in between. The CDR3 has 15 residues. Germline V gene data show CDR1 as SGHKS and CDR2 as YYEKEE (reference sequence). The CDR3 coding sequence is TGTGCCAGCAGCTTGGCCCCGGCATCTGGAAACACCATATATTTT. This translates into CASSLAPASGNTIYF.

The gene calls are TRBV7-9 and TRBJ1-2; D is perhaps TRBD1 (5 bases). Trimming left V 0 bases short and J 3 bases short, with 8 bases between. CDR3 length equals 14 residues. Per the germline V gene, CDR1 is SEHNR and CDR2 is FQNEAQ (reference sequence). The DNA of the CDR3 is TGTGCCAGCAGCTTAGCCGGGGGGTACTATGGCTACACCTTC. Translating gives CASSLAGGYYGYTF.

The V and J genes are TRBV6-5 and TRBJ2-7; D not certain. V was trimmed by 6 bases and J by 1 base, leaving 10 bases between them. The length of the CDR3 is 13 residues. Germline V gene lookup returns CDR1 MNHEY and CDR2 SVGAGI. CDR3 protein: CASRKTESYEQYF. The CDR3 coding sequence is TGTGCCAGCAGGAAGACGGAATCCTACGAGCAGTACTTC.

The CDR3 sequence: CASSSHLGSATEAFF. As DNA, the CDR3 is TGTGCCAGCAGCTCCCACCTCGGTTCGGCCACTGAAGCTTTCTTT. The V and J genes are TRBV7-8 and TRBJ1-1; D gene ambiguous. Germline V gene data show CDR1 as SGHVS and CDR2 as FQNEAQ. The CDR3 loop spans 15 amino acids. The V and J ends lost 4 bases and 4 bases respectively, with 16 bases between them.